The clone carrying this T cell receptor (beta chain) is medium-sized (0.01 to 0.1%) by share. What it binds is unknown. Every patient underwent thyroid surgery untreated. Original processing notes: To classify distant metastasis in papillary thyroid cancer, a model was built from CDR3 differences across clinicopathological groups. TCRdb reanalyzed the PCR reads via MiXCR. The V and J calls here are based on TCRdb, not the publication. The sample holds approximately 12,000 clones, over 20% seen once. These data originate in a study of metastatic and nonmetastatic thyroid tumors. Looking at the study overall: A comparison of repertoires was made across blood and tumor or nodule tissue from malignant and benign thyroid patients. Study-level points and caveats: Reports indicated that malignant thyroid tumors showed significantly higher TCR beta diversity than benign nodules did, in blood and tumor.

Per the germline V gene, CDR1 is SGHVS and CDR2 is FQNEAQ. The CDR3 runs 16 residues. V lost 1 base, J lost 13 bases, and 20 bases lay in between. V usage is TRBV7-8 and J usage is TRBJ1-6, with TRBD1 as a possible D gene (5 bases). The sequence came from a female donor with papillary thyroid cancer or a benign thyroid nodule (not recorded which). Some clones in this sample may be carry-over from other donors' samples. The sample comprised adjacent normal tissue. The CDR3: CASSLGAGTQAGPLHF. DNA of the CDR3: TGTGCCAGCAGCTTAGGGGCCGGGACCCAGGCAGGGCCCCTCCACTTT. Looking up the rest from reference TRBV7-8 and TRBJ1-6 gives the full variable domain: GAGVSQSPRYKVAKRGQDVALRCDPISGHVSLFWYQQALGQGPEFLTYFQNEAQLDKSGLPSDRFFAERPEGSVSTLKIQRTQQEDSAVYLCASSLGAGTQAGPLHFGNGTRLTVT.